This T cell receptor (beta chain) emerged from a study of T cell responses to AZD1222 COVID-19 vaccine. Overall study: It was second doses at about 4 or about 12 weeks that were pooled.

Of note for this clone: Its target is unknown.

Study-level points and caveats: Nearly half of spike-specific TCRs reportedly target unmutated variant regions. Donor demographics were predominantly white British with a female majority; clonal diversity may be underestimated.

This CDR3 has 15 amino acids. CDR1 is MDHEN, CDR2 SYDVKM, per germline. Trimming stripped 3 bases from V and 1 base from J, with 10 bases between. Clones were read by immunoSEQ multiplex PCR, and TCRdb kept only the in-frame ones, dropping some. The sample has 64,000 or so clones; roughly 84% are singletons. Sample: peripheral blood, taken on day 0 of AZD1222 vaccination. This TCR was recovered from an adult in good health. This chain joins TRBV28 and TRBJ1-3; D unclear. The CDR3 is CASSLGRMSGNTIYF. The CDR3 nucleotides read TGTGCCAGCAGTTTGGGCAGAATGTCTGGAAACACCATATATTTT.